This T cell receptor delta chain appears in the sequencing data of a study of Vδ1+ human thymocytes. Whole-study results and caveats: TRG sequences recurred across donors, whereas TRD sequences stayed essentially private. Thymic TRG and TRD repertoires appeared highly polyclonal. Thymic delta-chain repertoires held 15% to 20% Vdelta2 sequences and few Vdelta3, despite high sort purity.

By frequency in the sample, this clone is medium-sized. Its antigen is not known. The sorted cells were CD3+ Vdelta1+ Vdelta2- thymocytes from alphabeta-depleted thymus. Sequences come from RNA converted to cDNA by reverse transcription. The CDR3 regions were amplified by multiplex PCR from V-gene primers to a constant-region primer. TCRdb re-analyzed the multiplex PCR reads via CATT. The sample lists around 23,000 delta-chain clones; roughly 6.7% were seen once. The CDR3 covers 21 residues. The germline CDR1 and CDR2 sequences are GEAIGNYY and EKD. V dropped 0 bases and J dropped 0; count of bases not matched to a gene: 10.

The rearrangement uses TRDV2 and TRDJ3; 10 positions match TRDD3. Sequencing was performed on Vdelta1+ gamma-delta thymocytes from the thymus. Subset specified: FACS-sorted CD3+ TCRalphabeta- TCRVdelta1+ TCRVdelta2- thymocytes. The TCR comes from a girl under three years old who had congenital heart surgery. The CDR3 loop reads CACDTGSGGYRPSWDTRQMFF. The CDR3 coding sequence is TGTGCCTGTGACACCGGATCTGGGGGATATAGGCCCTCCTGGGACACCCGACAGATGTTTTTC.